This TCR beta chain was obtained from a study of T cell repertoires in cytomegalovirus infection. For the study at large: A matching HLA type, together with CMV infection, was signaled by public TCR beta signatures. Study conclusions and caveats: CMV-specific TCR beta clonotypes restricted by HLA-C were the ones dominating the ex vivo response.

MiXCR, run by TCRdb on the reads, gives a single entry per CDR3 protein. The sample carries 380,000 or so distinct CDR3 sequences, approximately 35% recorded once. With respect to this clonotype: Antigen unknown.

Specimen: cultured PBMCs, collected from culture after CMV antigen stimulation. The receptor comes from a human donor in good health (CMV status not recorded). Some clones in this sample may be carry-over from other donors' samples.

The chain's CDR3 is CASTFWGVAGATGELFF. CDR3 bases: TGTGCCAGCACCTTCTGGGGCGTAGCGGGAGCAACCGGGGAGCTGTTTTTT. V and J are TRBV27 and TRBJ2-2; TRBD2 matches at 9 bases. Per germline, CDR1 MNHEY and CDR2 SMNVEV (reference sequence). There are 17 residues in the CDR3. V trimming: 7 bases; J trimming: 5 bases; junction bases outside the gene matches: 14.